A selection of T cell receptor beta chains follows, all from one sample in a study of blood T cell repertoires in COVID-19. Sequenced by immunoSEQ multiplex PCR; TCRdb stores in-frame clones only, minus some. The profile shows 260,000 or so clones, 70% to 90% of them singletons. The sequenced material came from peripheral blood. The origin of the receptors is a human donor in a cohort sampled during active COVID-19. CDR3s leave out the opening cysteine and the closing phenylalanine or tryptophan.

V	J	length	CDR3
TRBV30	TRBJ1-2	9	AWDSGGGYT
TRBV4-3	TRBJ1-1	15	ASSRQGDRPMNTEAF
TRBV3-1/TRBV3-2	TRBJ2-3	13	ASSRTSGATDTQY
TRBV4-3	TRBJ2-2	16	ASSQDRIGAGSTGELF
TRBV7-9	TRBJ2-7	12	ASSLQGFPYEQY
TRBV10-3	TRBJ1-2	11	ATRQDFNYGYT
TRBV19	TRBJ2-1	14	ASSPGTSGVSDEQF
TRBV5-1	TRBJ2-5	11	ASSITGGETQY
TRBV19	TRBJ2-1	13	ASSIEAYSYNEQF
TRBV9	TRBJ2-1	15	ASSPRSALAGFNEQF
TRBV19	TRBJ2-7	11	ASSNGGRGEQY
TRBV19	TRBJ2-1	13	ASSPRTSGREEQF
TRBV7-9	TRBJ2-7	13	ASSWREGPVHEQY
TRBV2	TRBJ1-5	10	ASKVGPQPQH
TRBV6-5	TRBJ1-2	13	ATPRLGDIYYGYT
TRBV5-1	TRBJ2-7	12	ASSPKYSSYEQY
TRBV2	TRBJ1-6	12	ASSKTGSETPLH
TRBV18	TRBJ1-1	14	ASSPPKTGGTTEAF
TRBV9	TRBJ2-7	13	ASSVDGSGPYEQY
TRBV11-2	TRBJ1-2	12	ASSLEAGRGGYT
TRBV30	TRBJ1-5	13	AWSVAGGGWEPQH
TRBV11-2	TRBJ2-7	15	ASSLQVRREWSYEQY
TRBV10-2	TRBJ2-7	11	ASTGQGAYEQY
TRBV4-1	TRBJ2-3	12	ASSPGQDTDTQY
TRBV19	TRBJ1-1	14	ASSTYRGTGGTEAF
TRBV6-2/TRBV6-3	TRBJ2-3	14	ASSYKVGLGTDTQY
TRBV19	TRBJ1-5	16	ASSIGTGLGYSNQPQH
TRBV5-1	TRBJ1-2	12	ASSLVQQGSGYT
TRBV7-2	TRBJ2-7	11	ASSLVREGEQY
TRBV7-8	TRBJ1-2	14	ASSLDMRETYYGYT
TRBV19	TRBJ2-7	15	ASSIGAFLAGAYEQY
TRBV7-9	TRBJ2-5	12	ASRGGGGRETQY
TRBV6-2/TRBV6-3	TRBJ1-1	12	ASSFPTVNTEAF